Listed below are T cell receptor beta chains from one sample, sequenced in a study of post-analysis software for immune sequencing data. TCRdb called the PCR reads again in MiXCR, with one record for every CDR3 protein. The data contain about 800,000 distinct CDR3 sequences, about 32% of them singletons. Specimen: blood. These receptors came from a girl between 5 and 17 years old with multiple sclerosis. CDR3s include the opening cysteine and the closing phenylalanine or tryptophan. D genes are given only for firm matches. A row's size may be missing; if present it is once, few, many or a size class.

j_call | clone_size | v_call | d_call | cdr3_aa | cdr3_nt
TRBJ2-6 | many | TRBV5-1 | . | CASRRPGSSGANVLTF | TGCGCCAGCAGACGCCCGGGGAGCTCTGGGGCCAACGTCCTGACTTTC
TRBJ2-5 | . | TRBV20-1 | . | CSARPGLGETQYF | TGCAGTGCTAGACCGGGGTTGGGAGAGACCCAGTACTTC
TRBJ2-5 | many | TRBV7-2 | . | CASSLAPQETQYF | TGTGCCAGCAGCTTAGCCCCCCAAGAGACCCAGTACTTC
TRBJ2-1 | . | TRBV7-9 | TRBD2 | CASSLREGHEQFF | TGTGCCAGCAGCCTTCGGGAGGGGCATGAGCAGTTCTTC
TRBJ2-5 | many | TRBV9 | TRBD1 | CASSASDRAPQQYF | TGTGCCAGCAGCGCGTCGGACAGGGCCCCGCAACAGTACTTC
TRBJ2-1 | . | TRBV20-1 | TRBD1 | CSAVTGVYEQFF | TGCAGTGCTGTCACAGGGGTCTATGAGCAGTTCTTC
TRBJ2-1 | . | TRBV4-3 | TRBD2 | CASSQDPSGSPNEQFF | TGCGCCAGCAGCCAAGATCCTAGCGGGAGTCCCAATGAGCAGTTCTTC
TRBJ1-5 | . | TRBV20-1 | . | CSARDTGHQTGHQPQHF | TGCAGTGCTAGAGATACGGGACATCAGACCGGCCATCAGCCCCAGCATTTT
TRBJ1-4 | few | TRBV12-3/TRBV12-4 | TRBD1 | CASSRTSGGMGEKLFF | TGTGCCAGCAGCAGAACATCAGGGGGTATGGGTGAAAAACTGTTTTTT
TRBJ1-2 | . | TRBV28 | TRBD1 | CASSYLTGAYGYTF | TGTGCCAGCAGTTACCTGACAGGGGCTTATGGCTACACCTTC
TRBJ2-1 | . | TRBV6-1 | TRBD2 | CASTFGGGWNEQFF | TGTGCCAGCACCTTCGGGGGGGGGTGGAATGAGCAGTTCTTC
TRBJ2-2 | . | TRBV5-1 | TRBD2 | CASSARTSGGANANTGELFF | TGCGCCAGCAGCGCCCGAACTAGCGGGGGAGCAAACGCGAACACCGGGGAGCTGTTTTTT
TRBJ2-7 | . | TRBV6-2/TRBV6-3 | TRBD1 | CASSPTLGTGIHEQYF | TGTGCCAGCAGTCCCACCTTGGGGACAGGGATCCACGAGCAGTACTTC
TRBJ2-7 | few | TRBV7-9 | TRBD1 | CASSPNRDSSYEQYF | TGTGCCAGCAGCCCCAACCGGGACAGCTCCTACGAGCAGTACTTC
TRBJ1-1 | . | TRBV19 | . | CASRASQVGTEAFF | TGTGCCAGTAGGGCCAGTCAGGTCGGCACTGAAGCTTTCTTT
TRBJ1-6 | . | TRBV12-3/TRBV12-4 | . | CASTTYSSYNSPLHF | TGTGCCAGCACCACCTATAGCTCCTATAATTCACCCCTCCACTTT
TRBJ1-5 | few | TRBV20-1 | . | CSARSVSNQPQHF | TGCAGTGCTAGATCAGTTAGCAATCAGCCCCAGCATTTT
TRBJ1-1 | . | TRBV20-1 | . | CSAGGQPGAFF | TGCAGTGCTGGAGGACAGCCGGGGGCTTTCTTT
TRBJ1-1 | few | TRBV12-3/TRBV12-4 | . | CASSSTSSQGTEAFF | TGTGCCAGCAGTTCCACCTCGTCCCAGGGCACTGAAGCTTTCTTT
TRBJ1-2 | . | TRBV5-1 | TRBD1 | CASSLQAGQGASGYTF | TGCGCCAGCAGCTTGCAAGCGGGACAGGGGGCTTCTGGCTACACCTTC
TRBJ1-4 | . | TRBV12-3/TRBV12-4 | . | CASRTGNLGGEKLFF | TGTGCCAGCAGAACGGGCAACCTTGGGGGTGAAAAACTGTTTTTT
TRBJ2-3 | few | TRBV5-1 | TRBD1 | CASSSGTVHTDTQYF | TGCGCCAGCAGCTCCGGGACAGTACACACAGATACGCAGTATTTT
TRBJ1-1 | . | TRBV20-1 | . | CSATTGMNTEAFF | TGCAGTGCCACGACAGGCATGAACACTGAAGCTTTCTTT
TRBJ2-3 | few | TRBV7-9 | . | CASRSGAADTQYF | TGTGCCAGCAGGTCAGGGGCAGCAGATACGCAGTATTTT
TRBJ2-7 | few | TRBV12-3/TRBV12-4 | TRBD1 | CASSDRGPPYEQYF | TGTGCCAGCAGTGACAGGGGGCCGCCCTACGAGCAGTACTTC
TRBJ2-5 | few | TRBV24-1 | . | CATRGGGQETQYF | TGTGCCACCAGAGGAGGGGGCCAAGAGACCCAGTACTTC
TRBJ1-2 | few | TRBV5-5 | . | CASSGAGTTRSKPGYTF | TGTGCCAGCAGCGGGGCCGGGACAACTCGAAGTAAGCCTGGCTACACCTTC
TRBJ1-1 | . | TRBV7-2 | . | CASSLTLRLVTEAFF | TGTGCCAGCAGCTTAACCCTACGGCTGGTCACTGAAGCTTTCTTT
TRBJ2-7 | . | TRBV29-1 | . | CSVVLAGQAGAYEQYF | TGCAGCGTTGTTTTAGCGGGCCAGGCAGGGGCCTACGAGCAGTACTTC
TRBJ1-5 | . | TRBV20-1 | . | CSAGGGDQPQHF | TGCAGTGCGGGAGGGGGGGATCAGCCCCAGCATTTT
TRBJ2-3 | . | TRBV20-1 | TRBD2 | CSARDSGGGLTQYF | TGCAGTGCTAGAGATTCTGGGGGAGGGCTAACGCAGTATTTT
TRBJ2-7 | . | TRBV6-2/TRBV6-3 | . | CASSGRAAGSYEQYF | TGTGCCAGCAGTGGGAGAGCGGCCGGATCCTACGAGCAGTACTTC
TRBJ2-1 | few | TRBV20-1 | TRBD2 | CSAPGLGGSSYNEQFF | TGCAGTGCCCCAGGTCTGGGCGGGAGCTCCTACAATGAGCAGTTCTTC
TRBJ2-3 | . | TRBV7-2 | TRBD2 | CASSSRTSGIVTDTQYF | TGTGCCAGCAGCTCGAGGACTAGCGGGATCGTGACAGATACGCAGTATTTT
TRBJ2-3 | few | TRBV6-5 | . | CASSYSGRGDTDTQYF | TGTGCCAGCAGTTACTCCGGCAGGGGGGACACAGATACGCAGTATTTT
TRBJ2-5 | . | TRBV29-1 | . | CSVVDNEQYF | TGCAGCGTCGTGGACAATGAGCAGTACTTC
TRBJ1-2 | . | TRBV7-9 | . | CASSPKFYGYTF | TGTGCCAGCAGTCCAAAATTCTATGGCTACACCTTC
TRBJ1-6 | . | TRBV20-1 | . | CSASSTGSWGSPLHF | TGCAGTGCTAGCTCGACCGGGAGTTGGGGTTCACCCCTCCACTTT
TRBJ2-6 | . | TRBV20-1 | TRBD1 | CSARTGASGANVLTF | TGCAGTGCTCGTACAGGGGCCTCTGGGGCCAACGTCCTGACTTTC
TRBJ1-1 | . | TRBV7-8 | . | CASTSRGGNTEAFF | TGTGCCAGCACCTCCAGGGGAGGGAACACTGAAGCTTTCTTT
TRBJ1-2 | . | TRBV7-9 | . | CASSFPQGGYTF | TGTGCCAGCAGCTTTCCCCAGGGCGGCTACACCTTC